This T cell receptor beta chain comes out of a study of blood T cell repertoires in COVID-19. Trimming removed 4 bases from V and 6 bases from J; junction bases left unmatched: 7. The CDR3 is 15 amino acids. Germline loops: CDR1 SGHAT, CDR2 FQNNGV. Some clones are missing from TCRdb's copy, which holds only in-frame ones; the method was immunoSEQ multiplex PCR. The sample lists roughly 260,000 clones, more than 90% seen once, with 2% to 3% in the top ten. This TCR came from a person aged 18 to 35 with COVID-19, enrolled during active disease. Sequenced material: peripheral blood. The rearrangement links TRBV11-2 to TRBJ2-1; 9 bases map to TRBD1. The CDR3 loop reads CASSYRTGAGNEQFF. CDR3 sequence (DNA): TGTGCCAGCAGCTACAGGACAGGGGCTGGCAATGAGCAGTTCTTC.